This T cell receptor (beta chain) was identified during a study of blood T cell repertoires in COVID-19. Across the whole study: Acute-phase and convalescent COVID-19 samples originated in the United States, Italy and Spain. T cells, B-cell-depleted T cells, or PBMCs supplied cDNA or gDNA.

Germline CDR1 SGHAT, CDR2 FQNNGV. This CDR3 region has 13 residues. V lost 0 bases, J lost 6 bases, and 9 bases lay in between. As processed by the authors: Reference gene primer amplification gave estimated nucleated cell counts. TCRdb keeps only in-frame clones here, not all; method: immunoSEQ multiplex PCR. V, J and clone size derive from that table, while D and trimming were established from the DNA sequence. The sample has about 130,000 clones, approximately 85% seen once; the top ten hold roughly 3%. Seattle-derived patients entered the study during active infection and were followed longitudinally.

The chain recombines TRBV11-2 with TRBJ2-7; D gene uncertain. The TCR sequence derives from a woman at least 80 years old with COVID-19, enrolled during active disease. The sample was peripheral blood. The CDR3 coding sequence is TGTGCCAGCAGCTTAGAACCAGAGGCCGAGCAGTACTTC. This sequence encodes CASSLEPEAEQYF.